One sample yielded the 27 T cell receptor beta chains listed below, sequenced in a study of CD8+ T cells in alopecia areata. Noted treatment: oral pan-JAK inhibitor, 5-10 mg twice daily. Collection of lesional scalp punch biopsies and peripheral blood was performed in alopecia areata patients. The authors extracted RNA and reverse transcribed it into cDNA as the sequencing template. Profiled with immunoSEQ multiplex PCR; TCRdb holds only in-frame clones, not every one. The sample lists 4,000 to 5,000 clones, around 93% occurring once. Sequences were derived from skin, sampled at week 4, from a patient treated with tofacitinib. The receptors here all came from a human donor with alopecia areata.

The V and J genes are TRBV19 and TRBJ2-3; possibly TRBD2 for D (5 bases). V lost 9 bases, J lost 3 bases, and 13 bases lay in between. Germline V CDR1 and CDR2: LNHDA, SQIVND (reference sequence). This CDR3 spans 13 amino acids. CDR3 residues: CASSPRRTDTQYF. The CDR3 nucleotides read TGTGCCAGCTCCCCAAGGAGGACAGATACGCAGTATTTT. Together with reference TRBV19 and TRBJ2-3, the CDR3 gives the full variable domain: DGGITQSPKYLFRKEGQNVTLSCEQNLNHDAMYWYRQDPGQGLRLIYYSQIVNDFQKGDIAEGYSVSREKKESFPLTVTSAQKNPTAFYLCASSPRRTDTQYFGPGTRLTVL.

This sequence joins TRBV6-5 and TRBJ1-2; tentatively, D is TRBD1 (6 bases). V lost 0 bases, J lost 7 bases, and 12 bases lay in between. Germline V lookup: CDR1 MNHEY, CDR2 SVGAGI. The CDR3 has 14 amino acids. CDR3 protein: CASSYSNRALGYTF. The CDR3 DNA reads TGTGCCAGCAGTTACTCCAACAGGGCCCTTGGCTACACCTTC.

This clone was found once. CDR3 DNA sequence: TGTGCCTGGAGACCCCCCGGGGGGATTCAGTACTTC. This gives the protein CAWRPPGGIQYF. V usage is TRBV30 and J usage is TRBJ2-4; TRBD2 agrees at 7 bases. Germline V lookup: CDR1 GTSNPN, CDR2 SVGIG (reference sequence). There are 12 residues in the CDR3. The V and J ends lost 3 bases and 10 bases, in that order; junction bases with no gene match: 6.

The V and J genes are TRBV30 and TRBJ2-5; tentative D call: TRBD1 (6 bases). The DNA end is a closer match to TRBJ2-7, so the J assignment may be wrong. Germline lookup yields CDR1 GTSNPN and CDR2 SVGIG (reference sequence). This CDR3 comprises 14 residues. The CDR3 DNA reads as TGTGCCTGGCGCATCTGGGGACAAACGCACGAGCAGTACTTC. It codes for CAWRIWGQTHEQYF.

The chain employs TRBV5-8 and TRBJ2-1, with D perhaps TRBD2 (5 bases). Germline values: CDR1 SGHTS, CDR2 YDEGEE. V gave up 2 bases and J gave up 8 bases, with 17 bases separating them. This CDR3 comprises 15 residues. The CDR3 loop is CASSFLPSPGDEQFF. The DNA of the CDR3 is TGTGCCAGCAGCTTCTTACCCTCACCCGGGGATGAGCAGTTCTTC.

This chain links TRBV20-1 with TRBJ2-3; 7 positions match TRBD1. Germline V gene lookup returns CDR1 DFQATT and CDR2 SNEGSKA (reference sequence). The CDR3 has 11 residues. V lost 3 bases and J lost 7; bases outside the gene matches: 1. CDR3 sequence: CSARTGNTQYF. In DNA form, the CDR3 reads TGCAGTGCTAGGACAGGGAATACGCAGTATTTT.

J is TRBJ2-7 and V is TRBV7-2, with D unclear. CDR3 length: 13 amino acids. Germline V gives CDR1 SGHTA, CDR2 FQGNSA. V lost 5 bases, J lost 2 bases, and 10 bases lay in between. For the CDR3, the DNA is TGTGCCAGCAGCAAAGGACCCCCCTACGAGCAGTACTTC. Translated: CASSKGPPYEQYF. Full variable domain (missing parts from reference TRBV7-2 and TRBJ2-7): GAGVSQSPSNKVTEKGKDVELRCDPISGHTALYWYRQSLGQGLEFLIYFQGNSAPDKSGLPSDRFSAERTGGSVSTLTIQRTQQEDSAVYLCASSKGPPYEQYFGPGTRLTVT.

The CDR3 bases are TGTGCCAGCAGCCTTGGCCCCTACCGCGAGCAGTACTTC. Protein product: CASSLGPYREQYF. V gene TRBV13 combines with J gene TRBJ2-7, with D unresolved. Germline assignment: CDR1 PRHDT and CDR2 FYEKMQ (reference sequence). V lost 5 bases, J lost 6 bases, and 14 bases lay in between. The CDR3 is made up of 13 amino acids.

The chain is built from TRBV30 and TRBJ1-2; D is unresolved. The CDR3 length is 13 residues. Per germline, CDR1 GTSNPN and CDR2 SVGIG (reference sequence). Between the trimmed V and J ends, which lost 3 bases and 4 bases, there was a span of 12 bases. CDR3 coding DNA: TGTGCCTGGAGGGACGGATTCGTCTATGGCTACACCTTC. Protein sequence: CAWRDGFVYGYTF.

A note on this clone: This sample includes further DNA sequences coding for the same CDR3. The CDR3 DNA is TGTGCCAGCAGTTACGTGGGGGACCCCAATGAGCAGTTCTTC. Residues: CASSYVGDPNEQFF. The chain is built from TRBV6-5 and TRBJ2-1; D may match TRBD1 or TRBD2 (5 bases each). This CDR3 contains 14 residues. Trimming stripped 2 bases from V and 6 bases from J, with 11 bases between. CDR1 MNHEY and CDR2 SVGAGI come from the germline V gene.

The gene calls are TRBV6-5 and TRBJ1-4; 10 bases are shared with TRBD1. CDR3 length equals 14 residues. Germline values: CDR1 MNHEY, CDR2 SVGAGI. Unmatched junction bases numbered 6, after V lost 7 bases and J lost 7 bases. The CDR3 sequence is CASKGQGFGEKLFF. CDR3 DNA sequence: TGTGCCAGCAAGGGACAGGGGTTCGGTGAAAAACTGTTTTTT.

The chain is built from TRBV7-2 and TRBJ1-2; D gene uncertain. Germline V gives CDR1 SGHTA, CDR2 FQGNSA. This CDR3 has 12 residues. V lost 5 bases to trimming and J lost 8 bases, with 12 bases between them. The CDR3 sequence: CASSREWEGYTF. DNA for the CDR3: TGTGCCAGCAGCCGGGAGTGGGAAGGCTACACCTTC.

The J gene is TRBJ2-4, the V gene TRBV2; 10 bases are a match to TRBD2. The CDR3 length is 15 residues. Germline V lookup: CDR1 SNHLY, CDR2 FYNNEI. J gave up 9 bases and V 5 bases, and 10 bases lay outside the gene matches. This CDR3 reads CASSPVTSGAGIQYF. CDR3 DNA sequence: TGTGCCAGCAGTCCGGTTACTAGCGGGGCAGGCATTCAGTACTTC.

The V call is TRBV14, the J call TRBJ2-7, with 8 bases that match TRBD1. J was trimmed by 6 bases and V by 5 bases; bases with no gene match: 6. From germline, CDR1 is SGHDN and CDR2 FVKESK. CDR3 length: 13 residues. CDR3: CASSYLQGGEQYF. The CDR3, as DNA: TGTGCCAGCAGCTACCTACAGGGGGGCGAGCAGTACTTC.

The rearrangement uses TRBV28 and TRBJ2-7; D call uncertain. This CDR3 is 12 amino acids long. The germline V and J ends were trimmed by 2 bases and 4 bases, with 6 bases remaining between them. Germline V gene sequence: CDR1 MDHEN, CDR2 SYDVKM. The CDR3 nucleotides are TGTGCCAGCAGTTTAATCATATACGAGCAGTACTTC. The encoded protein is CASSLIIYEQYF.

In this sample, this clone turned up once. The CDR3 coding sequence is TGCGCCAGCAGCTTGGGACCTTCGGCGGGGGCGAACACCGGGGAGCTGTTTTTT. Amino acid sequence: CASSLGPSAGANTGELFF. V usage is TRBV5-1 and J usage is TRBJ2-2; 7 positions match TRBD2. The V gene's germline CDR1 is SGHRS and CDR2 YFSETQ. After removal of 0 bases from V and 0 bases from J, the junction contained 8 bases not matched to a gene. CDR3 length equals 18 residues.

The chain combines TRBV13 with TRBJ1-1; unclear D gene. Germline V gene data show CDR1 as PRHDT and CDR2 as FYEKMQ (reference sequence). The CDR3 extends over 15 amino acids. V gave up 3 bases and J gave up 1 base, with 12 bases separating them. DNA for the CDR3: TGTGCCAGCAGCTTCTCTATCGACGGGAACACTGAAGCTTTCTTT. The encoded protein is CASSFSIDGNTEAFF.

The J gene is TRBJ2-1, the V gene TRBV29-1; 7 bases agree with TRBD1. The length of the CDR3 is 14 residues. Germline V gene data show CDR1 as SQVTM and CDR2 as ANQGSEA. The CDR3 bases are TGCGCAGGACAGGAACGGAGCTCCTACAATGAGCAGTTCTTC. Protein product: CAGQERSSYNEQFF.

The chain links TRBV10-3 to TRBJ1-1; 9 bases map to TRBD1. The CDR3 extends over 13 amino acids. Germline V gives CDR1 ENHRY, CDR2 SYGVKD. J was trimmed by 1 base and V by 11 bases; bases with no gene match: 5. The CDR3 is CASGQGSNTEAFF. DNA of the CDR3: TGTGCCTCCGGACAGGGGTCGAACACTGAAGCTTTCTTT.

V is TRBV7-9 and J is TRBJ2-2; a weak D match, TRBD1 (7 bases). Trimming cost V 8 bases and J 5 bases, with 21 bases left between them. This CDR3 region has 16 residues. Germline V lookup: CDR1 SEHNR, CDR2 FQNEAQ (reference sequence). The CDR3 DNA sequence: TGTGCCAGCGGAGGGCCCGGGACAGCAAGGACCGGGGAGCTGTTTTTT. As protein: CASGGPGTARTGELFF.

V gene TRBV7-2 combines with J gene TRBJ1-2; possible D gene TRBD1, 5 bases. CDR3 length: 16 amino acids. Trimming left V 1 base short and J 0 bases short, with 12 bases between. The V gene's germline CDR1 is SGHTA and CDR2 FQGNSA. CDR3: CASSLGVGGANYGYTF. CDR3 DNA: TGTGCCAGCAGCTTAGGAGTGGGGGGAGCTAACTATGGCTACACCTTC.

The genes are TRBV11-2 and TRBJ2-4, with 9 nucleotides matching TRBD1. J lost 6 bases, V lost 2 bases, and 2 bases had no gene match. The CDR3 has 14 residues. Germline CDR1 reads SGHAT; CDR2 reads FQNNGV. The CDR3 here is CASSLLDRGNIQYF. In nucleotides, the CDR3 is TGTGCCAGCAGCTTATTGGACAGGGGAAACATTCAGTACTTC.

The chain employs TRBV27 and TRBJ2-6, with 11 bases matching TRBD1. Germline values: CDR1 MNHEY, CDR2 SMNVEV (reference sequence). V dropped 5 bases and J dropped 3; count of bases not matched to a gene: 12. The CDR3 runs 19 residues. The CDR3 region has the DNA TGTGCCAGCAGTCCCAGGACAGGGGGCCGTTTGGGTGGGGCCAACGTCCTGACTTTC. As protein: CASSPRTGGRLGGANVLTF.

The chain recombines TRBV7-2 with TRBJ2-5; possibly TRBD1 for D (5 bases). The J call may be in error: the DNA end matches TRBJ2-7 better. The CDR3 spans 15 residues. Germline CDR1 and CDR2: SGHTA and FQGNSA. The CDR3 nucleotides read TGTGCCAGCAGCACCCCAGGGTTTTATTCCTACGAGCAGTACTTC. This sequence encodes CASSTPGFYSYEQYF.

The CDR3 protein is CASSQGGQNGYGYTF. In DNA, the CDR3 is TGCGCCAGCAGCCAAGGCGGACAGAATGGGTATGGCTACACCTTC. The V and J genes are TRBV4-3 and TRBJ1-2, with D perhaps TRBD1 (6 bases). The V gene lost 1 base and the J gene lost 5 bases, with 14 bases spanning the gap. Germline V gene lookup returns CDR1 LGHNA and CDR2 YSLEER. The CDR3 sequence is 15 residues long.

The chain is built from TRBV5-1 and TRBJ2-3; 14 bases line up with TRBD2. V lost 4 bases, J lost 6 bases, and 16 bases stayed unmatched. The germline V gene has CDR1 SGHRS and CDR2 YFSETQ. The CDR3 has 19 amino acids. Here the CDR3 reads CASSPGTSGGLYRGDTQYF. The CDR3 DNA sequence: TGCGCCAGCAGCCCAGGGACTAGCGGGGGCCTCTACCGTGGGGATACGCAGTATTTT.

The CDR3 DNA reads TGTGCCAGCAGCCAGCGCGCCGAATACCAAGAGACCCAGTACTTC. Residues: CASSQRAEYQETQYF. The chain recombines TRBV14 with TRBJ2-5; no definite D call. The CDR3 covers 15 residues. With 3 bases removed from V and 0 bases from J, the gap between germline ends came to 11 bases. CDR1 and CDR2 from the germline V gene are SGHDN and FVKESK. Full variable domain (remainder filled in from reference TRBV14 and TRBJ2-5): EAGVTQFPSHSVIEKGQTVTLRCDPISGHDNLYWYRRVMGKEIKFLLHFVKESKQDESGMPNNRFLAERTGGTYSTLKVQPAELEDSGVYFCASSQRAEYQETQYFGPGTRLLVL.